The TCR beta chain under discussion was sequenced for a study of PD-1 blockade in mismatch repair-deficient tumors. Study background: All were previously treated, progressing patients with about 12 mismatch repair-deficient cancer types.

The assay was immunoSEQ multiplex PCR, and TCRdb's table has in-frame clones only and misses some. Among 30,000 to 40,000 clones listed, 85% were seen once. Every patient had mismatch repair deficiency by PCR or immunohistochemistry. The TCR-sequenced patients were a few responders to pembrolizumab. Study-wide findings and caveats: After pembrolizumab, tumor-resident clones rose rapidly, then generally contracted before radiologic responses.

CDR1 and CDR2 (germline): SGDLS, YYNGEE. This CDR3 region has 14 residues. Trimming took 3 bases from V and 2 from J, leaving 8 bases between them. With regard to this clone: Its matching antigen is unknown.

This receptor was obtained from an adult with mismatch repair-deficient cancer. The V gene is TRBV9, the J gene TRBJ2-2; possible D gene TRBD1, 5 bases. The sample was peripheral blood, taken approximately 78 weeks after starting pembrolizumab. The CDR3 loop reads CASSADTNTGELFF. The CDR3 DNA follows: TGTGCCAGCAGCGCGGACACAAACACCGGGGAGCTGTTTTTT.